The subject of this entry is one T cell receptor beta chain. What it binds is unknown. This record comes from a study of vaccination effects on CD4 cells after COVID-19. TCRdb's copy holds only in-frame clones and misses some; the assay was immunoSEQ multiplex PCR. The sample comprises about 54,000 clones, more than 60% of which are singletons, and around 16% rests with the top ten. Within the ViraFEST assay, antigen-specific CD4+ T cells underwent expansion with viral peptide pools prior to sequencing. Cultured cells yielded isolated CD4+ T cells after 10 to 11 days. Vaccinated participants had no history of SARS-CoV-2 infection and tested negative for nucleocapsid antibodies. The receptor was isolated from a human donor who received a COVID-19 vaccine. This specimen was CD4+ T cells from PBMCs cultured with SARS-CoV-2 spike peptides, taken before COVID-19 vaccination.

The CDR3 here is CASSPGRARVSNQPQHF. CDR3 nucleotides: TGTGCCAGCAGCCCCGGGAGGGCTAGGGTTAGCAATCAGCCCCAGCATTTT. The V call is TRBV5-8, the J call TRBJ1-5; D gene unclear. Trimming took 4 bases from V and 0 from J, leaving 17 bases between them. The CDR3 spans 17 residues. Germline V gene lookup returns CDR1 SGHTS and CDR2 YDEGEE.